Listed below are T cell receptor beta chains from one sample, sequenced in a study of cytomegalovirus exposure and HLA in healthy donors. Method: immunoSEQ multiplex PCR; TCRdb's copy keeps in-frame clones and lacks some. The sample has more than 60,000 clones, roughly three quarters seen once; the top ten hold 3% to 3.5%. The sample taken for sequencing was PBMCs. The receptors were sampled from a man younger than 35 in good health and CMV-seronegative. Both conserved end residues are part of each CDR3. Fields, in order: D gene, clone size, J gene, V gene, CDR3 DNA, CDR3 protein. The D gene is left open where the match is weak. Clone size is shown for a subset of rows, as once, few, many or a class of expanded clone.

. . TRBJ2-3 TRBV19 TGTGCCAGTACCGCCGGACTGGGGAGTACAGATACGCAGTATTTT CASTAGLGSTDTQYF
. . TRBJ2-7 TRBV5-4 TGTGCCAGCAGCTTGCTTACTGATACCTACGAGCAGTACTTC CASSLLTDTYEQYF
. . TRBJ2-7 TRBV5-1 TGCGCCAGCAGCTTGGCCGAAGGGAGGGAGCAGTACTTC CASSLAEGREQYF
. . TRBJ1-6 TRBV7-9 TGTGCCAGCAGCTTCAAAGCAGGGGTGGCTAATTCACCCCTCCACTTT CASSFKAGVANSPLHF
. . TRBJ2-7 TRBV5-4 TGTGCCAGCAGCCTTCCTGGGGGCCACAAGCAGTACTTC CASSLPGGHKQYF
. . TRBJ1-1 TRBV4-3 TGCGCCAGCAGCCAAGTCGTCGGAGCGAACACTGAAGCTTTCTTT CASSQVVGANTEAFF
TRBD1 . TRBJ1-6 TRBV9 TGTGCCAGCAGCGTAGCTGGCCAGGGGGTAAATTCACCCCTCCACTTT CASSVAGQGVNSPLHF
. . TRBJ1-5 TRBV30 TGTGCCTGGAGTTTGGGGCCCAATCAGCCCCAGCATTTT CAWSLGPNQPQHF
TRBD1 . TRBJ2-3 TRBV28 TGTGCCAGCAGCCCGGACAGGGAGGCAGATACGCAGTATTTT CASSPDREADTQYF
. . TRBJ2-2 TRBV6-5 TGTGCCAGCAGTTACGGCGGGGGCCTACCCCCCGGGGAGCTGTTTTTT CASSYGGGLPPGELFF
TRBD1 . TRBJ2-1 TRBV6-1 TGTGCCAGCAGAACGACAGGGTCCTACAATGAGCAGTTCTTC CASRTTGSYNEQFF
TRBD2 . TRBJ2-1 TRBV27 TGTGCCTGTGGACTAGCGGGGCTCAATGAGCAGTTCTTC CACGLAGLNEQFF
. . TRBJ1-1 TRBV29-1 TGCAGCTGTAGTTGGCAACTAGACATGAACACTGAAGCTTTCTTT CSCSWQLDMNTEAFF
. . TRBJ1-3 TRBV5-4 TGTGCCAGCAGTCGTCCAGCGGACTTTTCTGGAAACACCATATATTTT CASSRPADFSGNTIYF
TRBD2 few TRBJ2-7 TRBV5-1 TGCGCCAGCAGCCTAGGACTAGGCGCGGGGGAGCAGTACTTC CASSLGLGAGEQYF
TRBD2 . TRBJ2-3 TRBV28 TGTGCCAGCAGTTTACTCGGACTAGCGGGGGGGCGTTGGAAAGATACGCAGTATTTT CASSLLGLAGGRWKDTQYF
. . TRBJ1-5 TRBV19 TGTGCCAGTAGCCTAGGGGCCTCGAGCAATCAGCCCCAGCATTTT CASSLGASSNQPQHF
TRBD1 . TRBJ2-2 TRBV28 TGTGCCAGCAGTTTATTAGATCCGGGACAGGGGAAGAGAACCGGGGAGCTGTTTTTT CASSLLDPGQGKRTGELFF
TRBD1 . TRBJ1-4 TRBV25-1 TGTGCCAGCAGTGAGAGACAGGGGGCAGGTGAAAAACTGTTTTTT CASSERQGAGEKLFF
. . TRBJ1-6 TRBV6-5 TGTGCCAGCAGTTCCCGGGGGGCTGATTCACCCCTCCACTTT CASSSRGADSPLHF
TRBD2 . TRBJ2-1 TRBV27 TGTGCCAGCAGTACGTCTAGCGGGGGGGCGTACAATGAGCAGTTCTTC CASSTSSGGAYNEQFF
TRBD2 . TRBJ2-1 TRBV7-2 TGTGCCAGCAGCCTAGGACTAGCGGGGGGCTACGGGCAGTTCTTC CASSLGLAGGYGQFF
TRBD1 few TRBJ2-7 TRBV19 TGTGCCAGTAGTATCGGGGGACAGGGGACCTACGAGCAGTACTTC CASSIGGQGTYEQYF
. . TRBJ1-5 TRBV4-3 TGCGCCAGCAGCCAAGTGGTAGGGGCGCCTCAGCCCCAGCATTTT CASSQVVGAPQPQHF
TRBD1 . TRBJ1-5 TRBV19 TGTGCCAGTAGTGTGACAGGGGGCTGGCAGCCCCAGCATTTT CASSVTGGWQPQHF
. . TRBJ2-2 TRBV6-6 TGTGCCAGCAGTTACTCGAGGGTCGGGGAGCTGTTTTTT CASSYSRVGELFF
TRBD1 . TRBJ2-5 TRBV18 TGTGCCAGCTCACCACCGGGACAGGGGCAAGAGACCCAGTACTTC CASSPPGQGQETQYF
. . TRBJ2-7 TRBV4-1 TGCGCCAGCAGCCAAGAAGGGGGGGCGAGGCCCTACGAGCAGTACTTC CASSQEGGARPYEQYF
. . TRBJ1-1 TRBV4-1 TGCGCCAGCAGCTTTATCGGGGGGGCGGATAGCACTGAAGCTTTCTTT CASSFIGGADSTEAFF
TRBD1 . TRBJ1-4 TRBV5-1 TGCGCCAGCAGCCTACAGGGGATAAATGAAAAACTGTTTTTT CASSLQGINEKLFF
TRBD2 . TRBJ2-1 TRBV7-3 TGTGCCAGCAGCTTATCTAGCGGGGGGGCCTACTCCTACAATGAGCAGTTCTTC CASSLSSGGAYSYNEQFF
. . TRBJ1-2 TRBV9 TGTGCCAGCAGCCCATCAGGGGCCAATAACTATGGCTACACCTTC CASSPSGANNYGYTF
. few TRBJ2-7 TRBV30 TGTGCCTGGACCAAGGACGCAGGGTTAGACTACGAGCAGTACTTC CAWTKDAGLDYEQYF
. . TRBJ1-2 TRBV21-1 TGTGCCAGCACCGCAACGGGGGCTAACTATGGCTACACCTTC CASTATGANYGYTF
TRBD1 few TRBJ2-7 TRBV5-1 TGCGCCAGCAGCCCAACAGGGGTCCACGAGCAGTACTTC CASSPTGVHEQYF
. . TRBJ1-1 TRBV29-1 TGCAGCGCGGAGAGGCTAAACACTGAAGCTTTCTTT CSAERLNTEAFF
. . TRBJ1-6 TRBV19 TGTGCCAGTACTGTCGCAGGGAGGATAATTTCTAATAATTCACCCCTCCACTTT CASTVAGRIISNNSPLHF
. . TRBJ2-4 TRBV27 TGTGCCAGCAGTTTAGGAGGAGTAGCCAAAAACATTCAGTACTTC CASSLGGVAKNIQYF
TRBD1 . TRBJ2-5 TRBV6-1 TGTGCCAGCAGTACAGGGGGTAACCAAGAGACCCAGTACTTC CASSTGGNQETQYF
TRBD1 . TRBJ2-2 TRBV7-3 TGTGCCAGCAGCCCATCAGGGGGCGACACCGGGGAGCTGTTTTTT CASSPSGGDTGELFF
TRBD1 . TRBJ2-7 TRBV5-1 TGCGCCAGCAGCCTCTCGCTCGGACAGGGGGACGGACTGCTCCTCTACGAGCAGTACTTC CASSLSLGQGDGLLLYEQYF
. . TRBJ1-6 TRBV6-1 TGTGCCAGCAGTGAGGCGGCGGGGGGGGGTGATTCACCCCTCCACTTT CASSEAAGGGDSPLHF
. . TRBJ2-7 TRBV14 TGTGCCAGCAGCCACCCCCCCCTTAAGTACGAGCAGTACTTC CASSHPPLKYEQYF
. . TRBJ2-1 TRBV5-4 TGTGCCAGCAGCCGGAGCGACAATGAGCAGTTCTTC CASSRSDNEQFF
. . TRBJ2-1 TRBV2 TGTGCCAGCAGTGAAAGTAGGGGCAAGAACAATGAGCAGTTCTTC CASSESRGKNNEQFF
. . TRBJ1-1 TRBV19 TGTGCCAGTGCCAGGGAGGGGACTGAAGCTTTCTTT CASAREGTEAFF
TRBD1 . TRBJ2-7 TRBV7-9 TGTGCCAGTTCAGAGACAGGGGGGTCCTACGAGCAGTACTTC CASSETGGSYEQYF
TRBD2 . TRBJ2-3 TRBV25-1 TGTGCCAGCAGTGATCTATTCGGGGCGGGGGGGCGTGATACGCAGTATTTT CASSDLFGAGGRDTQYF
. . TRBJ2-1 TRBV7-2 TGTGCCAGCAGCCCGCCGACGGGGAATGAGCAGTTCTTC CASSPPTGNEQFF
TRBD1 few TRBJ2-7 TRBV5-1 TGCGCCAGCAGCGTTCGGGACAGGGTCTACGAGCAGTACTTC CASSVRDRVYEQYF
TRBD1 . TRBJ2-1 TRBV7-9 TGTGCCAGCAGCGAATTACCGTTCTCAGGGGGCAATGAGCAGTTCTTC CASSELPFSGGNEQFF